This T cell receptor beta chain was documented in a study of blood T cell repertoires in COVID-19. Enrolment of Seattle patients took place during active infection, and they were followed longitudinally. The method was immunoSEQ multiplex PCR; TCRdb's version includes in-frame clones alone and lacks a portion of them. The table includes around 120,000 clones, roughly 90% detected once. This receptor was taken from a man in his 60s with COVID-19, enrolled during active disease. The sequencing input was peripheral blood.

CDR3 region: CASSSSGSTGELFF. CDR3 bases: TGTGCCAGCAGCTCTAGCGGGAGCACCGGGGAGCTGTTTTTT. The J gene is TRBJ2-2, the V gene TRBV7-9; 10 bases fit TRBD2. The CDR3 sequence is 14 residues long. Germline-derived CDR1 and CDR2 are SEHNR and FQNEAQ (reference sequence). V was clipped by 4 bases and J by 4 bases; unmatched bases: 0.